This T cell receptor (beta chain) was sequenced during a study of shared clonotypes between healthy human individuals. On the study more broadly: The people who gave samples were two women and three men aged 18 to 49. Study-level points and caveats: The genetic and exposure-history diversity represented was limited by few donors. About 5% of naive CD4 clonotypes were shared across a handful of donors. Sequencing depth was expected to influence donor clonotype sharing.

Concerning this clone: What it binds is not known.

Assay used: immunoSEQ multiplex PCR; TCRdb lists only in-frame clones, some missing. Here the sample spans about 2.4 million clones, 90% to 95% being singletons. CDR3 length: 17 amino acids. The germline CDR1 and CDR2 sequences are SGDLS and YYNGEE. After removal of 0 bases from V and 4 bases from J, the junction contained 8 bases not matched to a gene. The sequenced material came from naive CD4+ T cells from PBMCs. Subset specified: CD45RA+ positively selected. The sequence was collected from a man aged 18 to 35 in good health. Some clones in this sample may be carry-over from other donors' samples. This rearrangement joins TRBV9 to TRBJ2-1, with 9 bases lining up with TRBD2. CDR3 sequence: CASSVVLAGLGYNEQFF. Written as DNA, the CDR3 is TGTGCCAGCAGCGTAGTACTAGCGGGCCTCGGATACAATGAGCAGTTCTTC. Full variable domain (remainder filled in from reference TRBV9 and TRBJ2-1): DSGVTQTPKHLITATGQRVTLRCSPRSGDLSVYWYQQSLDQGLQFLIQYYNGEERAKGNILERFSAQQFPDLHSELNLSSLELGDSALYFCASSVVLAGLGYNEQFFGPGTRLTVL.